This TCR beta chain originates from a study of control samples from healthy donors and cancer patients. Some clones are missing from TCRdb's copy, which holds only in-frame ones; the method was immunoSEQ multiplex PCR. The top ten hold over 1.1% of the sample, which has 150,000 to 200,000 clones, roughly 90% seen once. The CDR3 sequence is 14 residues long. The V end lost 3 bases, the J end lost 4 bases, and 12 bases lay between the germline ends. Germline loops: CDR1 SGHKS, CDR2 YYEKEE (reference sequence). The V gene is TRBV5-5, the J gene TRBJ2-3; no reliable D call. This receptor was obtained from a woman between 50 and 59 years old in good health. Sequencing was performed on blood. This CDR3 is CASSSYPAPDTQYF. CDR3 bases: TGTGCCAGCAGCTCCTATCCAGCACCAGATACGCAGTATTTT.